The T cell receptor (beta chain) described here comes from a study of T cell repertoires in cytomegalovirus infection. Across the study: TCR beta signatures that were public indicated CMV infection and matching HLA type.

Points from the study as a whole: Cumulative frequency (of public TCR beta family members) identified carriers of CMV plus the relevant HLA. Dominating the ex vivo response were TCR beta clonotypes that were CMV-specific and HLA-C-restricted.

The CDR3 length is 15 residues. V was shortened by 0 bases and J by 0 bases, with 9 bases between the two germline ends. Per germline, CDR1 SGHTA and CDR2 FQGNSA. This clonotype was recorded many times. The antigen remains undetermined. TCRdb independently ran MiXCR on the reads; one entry per CDR3 protein. The profile shows approximately 490,000 distinct CDR3 sequences, approximately 10% of them singletons. Sequencing was done on a sample of PBMCs. The genes are TRBV7-2 and TRBJ2-7; D is unresolved. The clonotype originates from a human donor in good health (CMV status not recorded). Some clones in this sample may be carry-over from other donors' samples. The CDR3 bases are TGTGCCAGCAGCTTAGCCGCAGGAGCCTCCTACGAGCAGTACTTC. Amino acid sequence: CASSLAAGASYEQYF.